What follows are 28 T cell receptor beta chains derived from one specimen sequenced in a study of human T cells and chemical hapten exposure. The sample's time point: patch test 3, about 24 weeks after DPC sensitization. Treatment indicated: therapeutic diphenylcyclopropenone sensitization with weekly scalp DPC. TCRdb fed the RACE reads into MiXCR, producing one record per CDR3 protein. The sample comprises over 55,000 distinct CDR3 sequences, around 10% of which are singletons, and approximately 1.4% rests with the top ten. The specimen comprised whole blood, sampled in connection with sensitization to the hapten diphenylcyclopropenone (DPC). Receptors were obtained from a woman aged 50 to 60 with alopecia areata. Some clones in this sample may be carry-over from other donors' samples.

There are a few counts of this clonotype. The chain joins TRBV7-2 to TRBJ2-5; TRBD2 might be the D (7 bases). The V gene's germline CDR1 is SGHTA and CDR2 FQGNSA. The CDR3 has 16 residues. V was trimmed by 7 bases and J by 3 bases, leaving 21 bases between them. The chain's CDR3 is CASNLAGAGLEETQYF. The CDR3 DNA reads TGTGCCAGCAACTTGGCGGGGGCAGGCCTCGAAGAGACCCAGTACTTC.

As regards this clonotype: A much larger clone lies one base from this, so it may be a read error. The gene calls are TRBV11-2 and TRBJ1-4; no definite D call. This CDR3 has 15 residues. Trimming took 6 bases from V and 5 from J, leaving 16 bases between them. CDR1 is SGHAT, CDR2 FQNNGV, per germline. CDR3 amino acids: CASSLGRVRNEKLFF. The CDR3 bases are TGTGCCAGCAGTCTGGGAAGAGTGCGGAATGAAAAACTGTTTTTT.

Here the CDR3 reads CASSLRQSDEQYF. The DNA of the CDR3 is TGTGCCAGCAGCTTAAGACAGTCCGACGAGCAGTACTTC. This chain connects TRBV7-9 to TRBJ2-7; possibly TRBD1 for D (5 bases). With 2 bases removed from V and 5 bases from J, the gap between germline ends came to 10 bases. Germline V gene lookup returns CDR1 SEHNR and CDR2 FQNEAQ (reference sequence). The CDR3 extends over 13 amino acids.

This clonotype was counted at least ten times. V and J are TRBV14 and TRBJ1-1, with 9 bases matching TRBD1. This CDR3 is built from 18 residues. The V segment lost 0 bases and the J segment 6 bases; nucleotides outside the gene matches: 14. The germline V gene has CDR1 SGHDN and CDR2 FVKESK. The CDR3: CASSQDRPFTGTGSEAFF. The CDR3, as DNA: TGTGCCAGCAGCCAAGATCGACCCTTTACCGGGACAGGGTCTGAAGCTTTCTTT.

The sample holds a few counts of this clonotype. The V gene is TRBV29-1, the J gene TRBJ2-7, with TRBD1 as a possible D gene (7 bases). V dropped 1 base and J dropped 0 bases, with 22 bases sitting between them. Per the germline V gene, CDR1 is SQVTM and CDR2 is ANQGSEA. The CDR3 runs to 18 residues. The CDR3 region has the DNA TGCAGCGTTGAAGTCCAGTCCAGGGGGGCGCCCCGCTCCTACGAGCAGTACTTC. Translating it yields CSVEVQSRGAPRSYEQYF.

With respect to this clonotype: Since a much larger clone is just one base distant, this may be a read error. The chain carries TRBV11-2 and TRBJ2-7; D unclear. The V end lost 3 bases, the J end lost 4 bases, and 4 bases lay between the germline ends. This CDR3 contains 11 residues. CDR1 is SGHAT, CDR2 FQNNGV, per germline. The DNA of the CDR3 is TGTGCCAGCAGCTTGGAATACGAGCAGTACTTC. Translated, it gives CASSLEYEQYF.

In its sample, this clonotype was seen many times. The chain combines TRBV5-1 with TRBJ2-1, with TRBD2 matching over 7 bases. With 6 bases clipped from V and 7 bases from J, the junction kept 16 bases outside the gene matches. The germline V gene encodes CDR1 SGHRS and CDR2 YFSETQ. The CDR3 runs to 16 residues. In nucleotides, the CDR3 is TGCGCCAGCAATCTAGCGGAAGCTGGCGTGCGGAATGAGCAGTTCTTC. Its protein product is CASNLAEAGVRNEQFF.

This rearrangement joins TRBV19 to TRBJ2-1; D gene uncertain. This CDR3 region has 15 residues. The V end lost 5 bases, the J end lost 6 bases, and 17 bases lay between the germline ends. CDR1 is LNHDA, CDR2 SQIVND, per germline (reference sequence). The CDR3 protein is CASSSGQFGSNEQFF. The DNA for the CDR3 is TGTGCCAGTAGTTCCGGGCAGTTCGGATCCAATGAGCAGTTCTTC.

The chain couples TRBV20-1 to TRBJ1-5; maybe TRBD1 (6 bases). CDR3 length equals 14 residues. From germline, CDR1 is DFQATT and CDR2 SNEGSKA (reference sequence). V gave up 3 bases and J gave up 6 bases, with 15 bases separating them. The CDR3 nucleotides are TGCAGTGCTAGTAGGGATGGGGGCGTTCAGCCCCAGCATTTT. Its protein is CSASRDGGVQPQHF.

The chain links TRBV12-3 or TRBV12-4 to TRBJ2-7, with a weak D call TRBD2 (6 bases). This CDR3 has 15 residues. V lost 5 bases and J lost 1, with 15 bases in between. CDR3 sequence: CASSAGTLPSYEQYF. The DNA of the CDR3 is TGTGCCAGCAGTGCCGGGACTTTGCCTTCCTACGAGCAGTACTTC.

Only a few counts were recorded for this clonotype. This chain links TRBV7-9 with TRBJ2-3; D call uncertain. V lost 4 bases and J 2 bases, leaving 13 bases between the germline ends. The CDR3 loop spans 15 amino acids. The V gene's germline CDR1 is SEHNR and CDR2 FQNEAQ (reference sequence). The CDR3 reads CASSSGTTPTDTQYF. For the CDR3, the DNA is TGTGCCAGCAGCTCCGGAACAACCCCCACAGATACGCAGTATTTT.

This clonotype has ten or more counts. This chain connects TRBV11-2 to TRBJ2-6; 7 bases are shared with TRBD1. V was clipped by 5 bases and J by 2 bases; unmatched bases: 6. The CDR3 is made up of 16 amino acids. The V gene's germline CDR1 is SGHAT and CDR2 FQNNGV. CDR3 coding DNA: TGTGCCAGCAGCAGAGGACAGGTCGCTGGGGCCAACGTCCTGACTTTC. Translating gives CASSRGQVAGANVLTF. The full variable domain, with the rest looked up from reference TRBV11-2 and TRBJ2-6, is EAGVAQSPRYKIIEKRQSVAFWCNPISGHATLYWYQQILGQGPKLLIQFQNNGVVDDSQLPKDRFSAERLKGVDSTLKIQPAKLEDSAVYLCASSRGQVAGANVLTFGAGSRLTVL.

This clonotype was seen repeatedly, ten times or more. V usage is TRBV12-3 or TRBV12-4 and J usage is TRBJ1-2, with 7 positions matching TRBD1. Unmatched junction bases numbered 5, after V lost 5 bases and J lost 5 bases. The CDR3 is 13 amino acids. The CDR3 coding sequence is TGTGCCAGCAGTCGTACAGGGGAGTATGGCTACACCTTC. Its protein is CASSRTGEYGYTF.

This clonotype was counted a few times. This sequence joins TRBV12-3 or TRBV12-4 and TRBJ2-3; TRBD2 might be the D (6 bases). V was trimmed by 4 bases and J by 3 bases, leaving 14 bases between them. CDR3 length: 15 residues. The CDR3 reads CASSSRESGTDTQYF. CDR3 nucleotide sequence: TGTGCCAGCAGTTCGCGGGAAAGCGGGACAGATACGCAGTATTTT.

This clonotype was observed a few times. The chain carries TRBV5-4 and TRBJ2-7; TRBD2 matches 11 bases. The CDR3 contains 14 residues. Trimming at V came to 4 bases and at J to 3 bases, leaving 3 bases not matched to a gene. CDR1 and CDR2 from the germline V gene are SGHNT and YYREEE (reference sequence). The CDR3 region has the DNA TGTGCCAGCAGCCCCGGGACTAGCGGCTACGAGCAGTACTTC. This translates into CASSPGTSGYEQYF. The whole variable domain, remainder taken from reference TRBV5-4 and TRBJ2-7, is ETGVTQSPTHLIKTRGQQVTLRCSSQSGHNTVSWYQQALGQGPQFIFQYYREEENGRGNFPPRFSGLQFPNYSSELNVNALELDDSALYLCASSPGTSGYEQYFGPGTRLTVT.

The chain uses TRBV2 and TRBJ2-7, with D hard to call. Germline V lookup: CDR1 SNHLY, CDR2 FYNNEI. The V end lost 4 bases, the J end lost 2 bases, and 9 bases lay between the germline ends. The CDR3 runs 13 residues. CDR3 nucleotides: TGTGCCAGCAGTGCGGCGGCAGCCTACGAGCAGTACTTC. Translation gives CASSAAAAYEQYF.

The chain has TRBV6-6 and TRBJ2-5, with 7 bases fitting TRBD2. The CDR3 has 14 amino acids. J gave up 1 base and V 6 bases, and 5 bases lay outside the gene matches. Germline V gives CDR1 MNHNY, CDR2 SVGAGI (reference sequence). CDR3 sequence (DNA): TGTGCCAGCAGATGGCGGGGGACCCAAGAGACCCAGTACTTC. It codes for CASRWRGTQETQYF.

This clonotype was seen a few times. The chain links TRBV10-3 to TRBJ2-1; D unresolved. V shed 3 bases and J shed 10 bases, with 13 bases lying between them. In germline, CDR1 is ENHRY, CDR2 SYGVKD. The CDR3 contains 13 residues. CDR3 in DNA: TGTGCCATCAGTGAAGAAGTCCTTGGGGAGCAGTTCTTC. It specifies CAISEEVLGEQFF.

This clonotype occurred many times. This chain connects TRBV7-8 to TRBJ2-3; the D gene is possibly TRBD1 (5 bases). Trimming left V 5 bases short and J 2 bases short, with 17 bases between. In germline, CDR1 is SGHVS, CDR2 FQNEAQ. CDR3 size: 16 residues. For the CDR3, the DNA is TGTGCCAGCAGCCCCAGAGCCAGGGCATACACAGATACGCAGTATTTT. Its protein product is CASSPRARAYTDTQYF.

At least ten counts were recorded for this clonotype. The gene calls are TRBV4-1 and TRBJ1-1; D might be TRBD1 (6 bases). The CDR3 has 17 residues. Deletions cut 1 base from V and 11 bases from J, with 26 bases between. Germline V lookup: CDR1 MGHRA, CDR2 YSYEKL. The CDR3 sequence is CASSQGNRGGGGRRAFF. In nucleotides, the CDR3 is TGCGCCAGCAGCCAAGGAAACCGTGGCGGAGGGGGGCGTCGGGCTTTCTTT.

This clonotype was seen a handful of times. CDR3 DNA sequence: TGTGCCAGCAGCGCGGCGGTACTCCTCTACGAGCAGTACTTC. As protein: CASSAAVLLYEQYF. The chain couples TRBV6-2 or TRBV6-3 to TRBJ2-7; D gene unclear. The germline V gene encodes CDR1 MNHEY and CDR2 SVGEGT. Trimming took off 6 bases at V and 3 bases at J, with 15 bases between the two ends. The CDR3 extends over 14 amino acids.

This clonotype appeared a few times. The V and J genes are TRBV7-6 and TRBJ2-2; the D is unclear. The CDR3 loop spans 15 amino acids. Deletions cut 2 bases from V and 0 bases from J, with 7 bases between. Looked up from germline, CDR1 is SGHVS and CDR2 is FNYEAQ. CDR3 in amino acids: CASSLRPTNTGELFF. The CDR3 bases are TGTGCCAGCAGCTTAAGGCCTACGAACACCGGGGAGCTGTTTTTT.

This clonotype came up a few times. The chain has TRBV7-9 and TRBJ2-7; D is unclear. Trimming cost V 4 bases and J 0 bases, with 4 bases left between them. This CDR3 is built from 12 residues. In germline, CDR1 is SEHNR, CDR2 FQNEAQ (reference sequence). The CDR3 sequence: CASSSLSYEQYF. In DNA, the CDR3 is TGTGCCAGCAGCTCCCTCTCCTACGAGCAGTACTTC.

This clonotype was detected many times. The J gene is TRBJ1-1, the V gene TRBV7-9, with 8 bases that match TRBD1. From germline, CDR1 is SEHNR and CDR2 FQNEAQ (reference sequence). This CDR3 is built from 14 residues. Trimming removed 5 bases from V and 9 bases from J; junction bases left unmatched: 11. The CDR3 protein is CASSPTRTGRKAFF. The CDR3 nucleotides read TGTGCCAGCAGCCCTACGAGGACAGGGCGAAAAGCTTTCTTT.

This sequence joins TRBV12-3 or TRBV12-4 and TRBJ2-3, with a tentative D call TRBD1 (7 bases). The CDR3 loop spans 15 amino acids. V lost 6 bases to trimming and J lost 3 bases, with 16 bases between them. The CDR3 bases are TGTGCCAGCAGCCTTGACAGGGCGGGGACAGATACGCAGTATTTT. It translates to CASSLDRAGTDTQYF.

As to this clonotype: With a much larger clone just one base away, this may be a read error. The chain employs TRBV28 and TRBJ1-3; D uncertain. The germline V gene has CDR1 MDHEN and CDR2 SYDVKM. V lost 3 bases and J lost 3, with 3 bases in between. The CDR3 is made up of 12 amino acids. CDR3 in amino acids: CASSLVGNTIYF. The CDR3 nucleotides read TGTGCCAGCAGTTTGGTTGGAAACACCATATATTTT.

This clonotype was counted at least ten times. The V call is TRBV5-8, the J call TRBJ2-5; no clear D. The V and J ends lost 1 base and 1 base respectively, with 11 bases between them. This CDR3 has 15 amino acids. Germline V lookup: CDR1 SGHTS, CDR2 YDEGEE. The CDR3 DNA is TGTGCCAGCAGCTTGAGTACCCTATCCCAAGAGACCCAGTACTTC. This translates into CASSLSTLSQETQYF.

As to this clonotype: This could be a read error, since a much larger clone is one nucleotide away. V is TRBV12-3 or TRBV12-4 and J is TRBJ1-1; TRBD1 is a possible D gene (5 bases). V was shortened by 5 bases and J by 8 bases, with 12 bases between the two germline ends. This CDR3 comprises 12 residues. The CDR3 DNA sequence: TGTGCCAGCAGTCTCCGGGCAGGGGAAGCTTTCTTT. Translating it yields CASSLRAGEAFF.